This T cell receptor beta chain was recorded in a study of cytomegalovirus exposure and HLA in healthy donors. V was clipped by 5 bases and J by 2 bases; unmatched bases: 9. The germline gives CDR1 SGHVS, CDR2 FQNEAQ. The CDR3 runs 17 residues. PCR was performed using 60 Vbeta and 13 Jbeta primers. Measured with immunoSEQ multiplex PCR; TCRdb has only the in-frame clones, and not every one. The repertoire holds roughly 140,000 clones, with over 60% as singletons. Findings of the study overall: Exclusion as indistinguishable affected some V segments, including TRBV6-2 and TRBV6-3. TCR sequences were mostly rare, though some public TCRs occurred in many donors. Sequencing depth roughly uniform across donors was assumed in presence/absence analyses.

Donors likely had unrecorded immune exposures despite being nominally healthy when sampled. There are a few counts of this clone. Its antigen is as yet unknown. The chain joins TRBV7-8 to TRBJ1-5; 10 bases map to TRBD1. Sequences were obtained from PBMCs. The sequence came from a man in his forties in good health and CMV-seronegative. CDR3 amino acids: CASSGWTGGLGNQPQHF. The CDR3 DNA reads TGTGCCAGCAGCGGATGGACAGGGGGTTTGGGCAATCAGCCCCAGCATTTT. The variable domain in full, with the rest retrieved from reference TRBV7-8 and TRBJ1-5, is GAGVSQSPRYKVAKRGQDVALRCDPISGHVSLFWYQQALGQGPEFLTYFQNEAQLDKSGLPSDRFFAERPEGSVSTLKIQRTQQEDSAVYLCASSGWTGGLGNQPQHFGDGTRLSIL.